This T cell receptor beta chain was obtained from a study of CXCR3-negative and CXCR3-positive naive CD8 T cells. At the level of the study: Libraries each contributed about 1.5 +/- 0.3 million TRB reads, for around 140 million in total. Study observations and caveats: CXCR3-negative naive cells had less hydrophobic TRB CDR3s than did CXCR3-positive naive cells. Comparably high diversity was seen in both naive subsets, and much lower diversity in memory CD8+ cells. CXCR3-negative and CXCR3-positive naive cells shared comparable TRBV-TRBJ usage, but memory cells did not.

Germline V gene data show CDR1 as SEHNR and CDR2 as FQNEAQ (reference sequence). The CDR3 spans 13 residues. Naive cells were sorted as CD45RO-, CCR7+, CD27+ and CD95-. By frequency, this clonotype is medium-sized. Its specificity is not known. 5' RACE that incorporated UMI labels was used to prepare the TRB cDNA libraries. TCRdb reanalyzed the 5' RACE reads, giving one entry per CDR3 protein sequence and no DNA. This table lists approximately 5,300 distinct CDR3 sequences. This clonotype was sampled from a human donor in good health. Some clones in this sample may be carry-over from other donors' samples. Sequencing used naive CXCR3+ CD8+ T cells from blood. Indicated subset: CD45RO-CCR7+CD27+CD95- naive CD8+ T cells expressing CXCR3 (TNR3+). The chain combines TRBV7-9 with TRBJ2-2; TCRdb picks TRBD2, but there is no DNA to check that call. CDR3 sequence reads: CASSLGGTGELFF.